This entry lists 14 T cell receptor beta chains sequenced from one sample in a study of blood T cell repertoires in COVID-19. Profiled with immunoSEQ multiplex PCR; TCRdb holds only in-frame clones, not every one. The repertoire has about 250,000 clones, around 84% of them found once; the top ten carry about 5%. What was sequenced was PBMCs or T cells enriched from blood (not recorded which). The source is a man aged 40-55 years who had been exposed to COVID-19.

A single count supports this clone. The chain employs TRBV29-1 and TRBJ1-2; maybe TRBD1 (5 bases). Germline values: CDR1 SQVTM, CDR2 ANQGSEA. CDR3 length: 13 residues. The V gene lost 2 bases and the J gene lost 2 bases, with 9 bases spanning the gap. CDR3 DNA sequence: TGCAGCGTTGAAACAGGCCGAAACTATGGCTACACCTTC. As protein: CSVETGRNYGYTF.

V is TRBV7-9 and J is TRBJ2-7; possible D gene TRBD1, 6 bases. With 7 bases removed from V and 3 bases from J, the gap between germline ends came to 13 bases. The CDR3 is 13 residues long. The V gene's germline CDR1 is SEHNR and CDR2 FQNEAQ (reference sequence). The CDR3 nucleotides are TGTGCCAGCACCCGGGACACTTACTACGAGCAGTACTTC. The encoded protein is CASTRDTYYEQYF.

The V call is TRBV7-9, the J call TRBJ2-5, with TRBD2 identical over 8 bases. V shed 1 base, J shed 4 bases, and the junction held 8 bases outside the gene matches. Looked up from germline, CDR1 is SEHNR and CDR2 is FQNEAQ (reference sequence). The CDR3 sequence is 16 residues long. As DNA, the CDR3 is TGTGCCAGCAGCTTAGACGGGACTAGGAGGGGAGAGACCCAGTACTTC. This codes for CASSLDGTRRGETQYF.

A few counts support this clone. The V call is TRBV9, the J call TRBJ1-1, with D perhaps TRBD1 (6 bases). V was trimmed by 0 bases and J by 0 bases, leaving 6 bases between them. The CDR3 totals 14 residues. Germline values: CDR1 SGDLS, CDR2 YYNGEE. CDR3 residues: CASSVGTVNTEAFF. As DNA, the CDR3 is TGTGCCAGCAGCGTAGGGACAGTGAACACTGAAGCTTTCTTT.

The CDR3: CASSQRDSSGNTIYF. CDR3 nucleotides: TGTGCCAGCAGCCAACGGGACAGCTCTGGAAACACCATATATTTT. This chain uses TRBV3-1 (or the pseudogene TRBV3-2) with TRBJ1-3; 7 nucleotides agree with TRBD1. The J segment lost 0 bases and the V segment lost 2 bases, leaving 1 base of the junction unmatched. CDR1 is LGHDT, CDR2 YNNKEL, per germline (reference sequence). This CDR3 is 15 amino acids long.

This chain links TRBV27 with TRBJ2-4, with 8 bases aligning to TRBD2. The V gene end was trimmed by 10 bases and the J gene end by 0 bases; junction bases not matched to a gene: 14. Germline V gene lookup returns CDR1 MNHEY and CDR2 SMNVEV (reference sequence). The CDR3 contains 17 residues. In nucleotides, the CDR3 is TGTGCCACCGCAAGCGGGAGTGGGGGCCTAGCCAAAAACATTCAGTACTTC. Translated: CATASGSGGLAKNIQYF.

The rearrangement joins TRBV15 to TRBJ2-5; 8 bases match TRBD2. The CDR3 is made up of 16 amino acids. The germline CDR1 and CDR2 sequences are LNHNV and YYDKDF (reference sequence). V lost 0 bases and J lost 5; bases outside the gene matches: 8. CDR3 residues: CATSREGGGLGETQYF. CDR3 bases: TGTGCCACCAGCAGAGAAGGCGGGGGGCTGGGGGAGACCCAGTACTTC.

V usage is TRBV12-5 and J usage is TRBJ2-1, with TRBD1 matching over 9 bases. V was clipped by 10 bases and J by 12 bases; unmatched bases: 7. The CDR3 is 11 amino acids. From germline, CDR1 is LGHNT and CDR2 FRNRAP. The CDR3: CAIAGQGVQFF. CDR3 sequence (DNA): TGTGCTATTGCGGGACAGGGAGTGCAGTTCTTC.

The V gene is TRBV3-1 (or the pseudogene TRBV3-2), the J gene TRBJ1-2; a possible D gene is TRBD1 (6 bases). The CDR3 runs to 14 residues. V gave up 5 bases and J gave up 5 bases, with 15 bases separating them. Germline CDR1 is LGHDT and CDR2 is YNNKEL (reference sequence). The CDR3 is CASSFIGQNYGYTF. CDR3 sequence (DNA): TGTGCCAGCAGCTTCATAGGACAGAATTATGGCTACACCTTC.

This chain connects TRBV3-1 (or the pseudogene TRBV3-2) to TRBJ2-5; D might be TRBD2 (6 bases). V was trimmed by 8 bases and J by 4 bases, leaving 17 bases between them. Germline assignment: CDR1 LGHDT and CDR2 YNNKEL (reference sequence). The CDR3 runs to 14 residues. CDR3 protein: CASQTRLGRETQYF. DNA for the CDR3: TGTGCCAGCCAGACTAGACTAGGTCGAGAGACCCAGTACTTC.

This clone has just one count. As DNA, the CDR3 is TGTGCCAGCAGCCCTTCAGGGGCTGATGAAAAACTGTTTTTT. Its translation: CASSPSGADEKLFF. This chain connects TRBV3-1 (or the pseudogene TRBV3-2) to TRBJ1-4; TRBD1 might be the D (6 bases). The V gene's germline CDR1 is LGHDT and CDR2 YNNKEL (reference sequence). The CDR3 runs 14 residues. V was pared by 4 bases and J by 6 bases, with 12 bases between.

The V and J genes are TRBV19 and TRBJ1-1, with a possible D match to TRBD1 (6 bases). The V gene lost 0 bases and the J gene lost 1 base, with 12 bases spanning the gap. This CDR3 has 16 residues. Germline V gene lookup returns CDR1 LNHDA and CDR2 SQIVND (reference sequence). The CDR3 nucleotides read TGTGCCAGTAGTATAGATCTGGACAGAAGGAACACTGAAGCTTTCTTT. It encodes CASSIDLDRRNTEAFF. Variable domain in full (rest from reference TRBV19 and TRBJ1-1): DGGITQSPKYLFRKEGQNVTLSCEQNLNHDAMYWYRQDPGQGLRLIYYSQIVNDFQKGDIAEGYSVSREKKESFPLTVTSAQKNPTAFYLCASSIDLDRRNTEAFFGQGTRLTVV.

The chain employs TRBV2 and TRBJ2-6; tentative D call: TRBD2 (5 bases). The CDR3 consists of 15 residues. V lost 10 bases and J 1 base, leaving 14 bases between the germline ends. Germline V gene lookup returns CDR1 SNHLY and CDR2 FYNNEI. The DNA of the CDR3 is TGTGCCACGGGAATAGGTATTTCTGGGGCCAACGTCCTGACTTTC. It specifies CATGIGISGANVLTF.

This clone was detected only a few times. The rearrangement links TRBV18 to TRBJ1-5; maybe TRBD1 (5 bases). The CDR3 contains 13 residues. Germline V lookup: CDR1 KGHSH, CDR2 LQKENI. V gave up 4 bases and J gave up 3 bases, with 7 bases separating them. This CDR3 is CASSQDNNQPQHF. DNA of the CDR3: TGTGCCAGCTCACAGGACAACAATCAGCCCCAGCATTTT.